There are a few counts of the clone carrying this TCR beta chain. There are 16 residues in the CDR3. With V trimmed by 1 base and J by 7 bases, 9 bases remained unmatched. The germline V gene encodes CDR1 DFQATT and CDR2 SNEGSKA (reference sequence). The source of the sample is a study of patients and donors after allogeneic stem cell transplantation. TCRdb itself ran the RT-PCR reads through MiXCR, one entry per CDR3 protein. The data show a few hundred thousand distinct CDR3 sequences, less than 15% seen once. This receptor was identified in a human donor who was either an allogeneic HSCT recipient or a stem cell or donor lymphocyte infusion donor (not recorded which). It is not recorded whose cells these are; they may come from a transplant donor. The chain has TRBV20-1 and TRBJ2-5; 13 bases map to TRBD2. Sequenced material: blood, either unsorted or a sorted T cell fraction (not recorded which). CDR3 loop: CSARVGTSGTIGTQYF. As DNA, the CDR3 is TGCAGTGCTAGAGTCGGGACTAGCGGGACCATTGGGACCCAGTACTTC.